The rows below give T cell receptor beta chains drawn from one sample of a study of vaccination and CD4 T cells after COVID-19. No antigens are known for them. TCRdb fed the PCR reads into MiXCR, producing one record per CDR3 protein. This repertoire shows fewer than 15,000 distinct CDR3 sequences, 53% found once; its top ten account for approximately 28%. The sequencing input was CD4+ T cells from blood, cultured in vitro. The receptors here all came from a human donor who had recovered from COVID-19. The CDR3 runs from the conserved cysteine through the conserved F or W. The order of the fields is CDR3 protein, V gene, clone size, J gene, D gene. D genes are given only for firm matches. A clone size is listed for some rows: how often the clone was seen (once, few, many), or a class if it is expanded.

CDR3 protein: CASTPGTNSGELFF; V gene: TRBV6-4; clone size: NA; J gene: TRBJ2-2; D gene: NA
CDR3 protein: CAISGMGGTDQPQHF; V gene: TRBV10-3; clone size: NA; J gene: TRBJ1-5; D gene: NA
CDR3 protein: CASSVDPGGNTEAFF; V gene: TRBV9; clone size: NA; J gene: TRBJ1-1; D gene: NA
CDR3 protein: CSANQDGDNQPQHF; V gene: TRBV20-1; clone size: NA; J gene: TRBJ1-5; D gene: NA
CDR3 protein: CASSVTDYEQYF; V gene: TRBV6-2/TRBV6-3; clone size: NA; J gene: TRBJ2-7; D gene: NA
CDR3 protein: CASSVDTANYGYTF; V gene: TRBV5-4; clone size: NA; J gene: TRBJ1-2; D gene: NA
CDR3 protein: CSARDRGGGRRYF; V gene: TRBV20-1; clone size: NA; J gene: TRBJ2-5; D gene: NA
CDR3 protein: CASSPRGRGNEKLFF; V gene: TRBV7-8; clone size: NA; J gene: TRBJ1-4; D gene: TRBD1
CDR3 protein: CAISESRDRRGYTF; V gene: TRBV10-3; clone size: NA; J gene: TRBJ1-2; D gene: TRBD1
CDR3 protein: CSAKPRVVETQYF; V gene: TRBV20-1; clone size: NA; J gene: TRBJ2-5; D gene: NA
CDR3 protein: CASSFSRDSNYGYTF; V gene: TRBV5-1; clone size: NA; J gene: TRBJ1-2; D gene: TRBD1
CDR3 protein: CASSAGDRHLFF; V gene: TRBV25-1; clone size: NA; J gene: TRBJ1-4; D gene: TRBD1
CDR3 protein: CASSLALGATDTQYF; V gene: TRBV5-1; clone size: NA; J gene: TRBJ2-3; D gene: NA
CDR3 protein: CASSLVGVNIQYF; V gene: TRBV7-2; clone size: NA; J gene: TRBJ2-4; D gene: NA
CDR3 protein: CASGTDRRGSYGYTF; V gene: TRBV6-2/TRBV6-3; clone size: NA; J gene: TRBJ1-2; D gene: NA
CDR3 protein: CASSRGSGKFTDTQYF; V gene: TRBV27; clone size: few; J gene: TRBJ2-3; D gene: TRBD2
CDR3 protein: CASSLMGLAGEGEQYF; V gene: TRBV12-3/TRBV12-4; clone size: NA; J gene: TRBJ2-7; D gene: TRBD2